This TCR beta chain was observed in a study of T cell responses to AZD1222 COVID-19 vaccine (dated by TCRdb to the early 2020s). The study in broad terms: AZD1222 recipients given second doses at about 4 weeks or at about 12 weeks were pooled, since spike-specific TCR depth and breadth were not found to differ between the two schedules. A total of over 230 trial participants underwent TCR sequencing, of whom 200 to 220 had received two doses of AZD1222 and 26 had received two doses of the MenACWY control vaccine. Trial participants were enrolled into age subgroups of 18-55, 56-69 and 70-plus years, which contained approximately 150, 28 and 58 TCR-sequenced participants, respectively.

Details on this clone: Its cognate antigen has yet to be identified. The record has no base qualities; no much larger clone is one base away.

The time point label for this specimen denotes: baseline before first vaccination. Samples from vaccinated people were obtained from the UK trials COV001 and COV002, which included a single-blind randomized controlled phase 2/3 trial of AZD1222 (ChAdOx1 nCoV-19) in healthy adults. For TCRbeta chain sequencing, PBMC samples were collected from trial participants at day 0 and at day 28 after the second dose. V is shortened by 3 bases, J by 8 bases, and the region joining them spans 8 bases. Inclusive of the bounding cysteine and phenylalanine, the CDR3 is 12 residues long. The CDR3 DNA has 36 bases and is translated from base 1. The CDR3 regions of human TCRbeta chains were analyzed by immunosequencing. As for how the authors treated the data: TCRs in the repertoires were compared against a reference library of SARS-CoV-2-specific TCRs that had been generated with the MIRA antigen-specificity platform. Breadth meant the fraction of unique TCRs that were SARS-CoV-2-associated, whereas depth meant the fraction of total T cells that were SARS-CoV-2-associated. Using the MIRA data, every spike-specific TCR was mapped to the spike region that the TCR reacted to and assigned to either a CD4 or a CD8 class. Log10-transformed breadth and depth values were compared by one-way ANOVA with Sidak's multiple comparisons tests. Entries here come from immuneACCESS through TCRdb and include only in-frame sequences with V and J called. Some clones fail to appear in such tables; in the studies checked, an unresolved V gene covers under half of the shortfall, and the cause of the remainder is unknown. V, J and clone size reflect that table, while D and trimming were determined from the DNA. A total of more than 150,000 clones appear in this sample, 80% to 90% of them only once. The ten largest clones capture roughly 6% of the sample.

Beyond this particular receptor, the publication reports: Because no samples from the day 14 peak response were available, repertoires could be characterized only after the peak T cell response. CD4 TCRs associated with the vaccine covered the entire spike protein, and the dominant responses were in regions 160-218 and 743-854. Conclusions about previously exposed vaccinees are limited because only six or seven AZD1222 recipients were SARS-CoV-2 seropositive at baseline. In the small 56-69-year group, the increase in depth fell short of significance, most likely because of low power. Participants were mostly white British and included more females than males, and it was suggested by the authors that clonal diversity may have been underestimated. Epitopes outside the regions mutated in the B.1.351 and B.1.1.7 variants were reportedly recognized by nearly half of the unique spike-specific TCRs. After two AZD1222 doses, both the breadth and the depth of spike-specific TCRs were significantly higher than at day 0 and than in MenACWY recipients.

This TCR derives from an adult in good health. Sample: peripheral blood, taken on day 0 of AZD1222 vaccination. Here the chain combines TRBV12-3 or TRBV12-4 and TRBJ2-1; no D segment can be confidently identified. The encoded CDR3 is CASSFSGDEQFF. The nucleotide sequence is given as TGTGCCAGCAGTTTTTCAGGAGATGAGCAGTTCTTC.